A selection of T cell receptor beta chains follows, all from one sample in a study of blood T cell repertoires in COVID-19. Here immunoSEQ multiplex PCR was the method, and the copy in TCRdb shows in-frame clones only, minus some. The sample consists of 81,000 or so clones, 65% to 90% of them appearing once. Sequences were obtained from peripheral blood. The source of these receptors is a man aged 50 to 60 with COVID-19, enrolled during active disease. Each CDR3 is given with its conserved first and last residue. D genes are given only for firm matches. Rows may omit the clone size; those that give it use once, few, many or a size class.

DNA: TGTGCCAGCAGCCAGACAGCACAGAACACTGAAGCTTTCTTT; CDR3: CASSQTAQNTEAFF; D: -; V: TRBV14; size: -; J: TRBJ1-1
DNA: TGTGCCAGCAAACTTGGACAGGGACTATACAATGAGCAGTTCTTC; CDR3: CASKLGQGLYNEQFF; D: -; V: TRBV28; size: -; J: TRBJ2-1
DNA: TGTGCCAGCACCCTATGGACTCGCTTCGGCACAGATACGCAGTATTTT; CDR3: CASTLWTRFGTDTQYF; D: -; V: TRBV28; size: -; J: TRBJ2-3
DNA: TGTGCCAGCAGCCGAAAAGCGGGACAGAACACTGAAGCTTTCTTT; CDR3: CASSRKAGQNTEAFF; D: -; V: TRBV4-2; size: -; J: TRBJ1-1
DNA: TGTGCCAGCAGGACAGGGGTGGCGGGAGTGGCCGGGGAGCTGTTTTTT; CDR3: CASRTGVAGVAGELFF; D: -; V: TRBV7-9; size: once; J: TRBJ2-2
DNA: TGTGCCAGCTCACCAACGCGGGGGGCACAGGGATCGCAGTATTTT; CDR3: CASSPTRGAQGSQYF; D: TRBD2; V: TRBV18; size: -; J: TRBJ2-3
DNA: TGTGCCAGCAGTGAACCAGGGTATGAGCAGTTCTTC; CDR3: CASSEPGYEQFF; D: -; V: TRBV6-1; size: few; J: TRBJ2-1
DNA: TGTGCCAGCAGCGGTGGACAGGGGGAGAATTGGAATGAGCAGTTCTTC; CDR3: CASSGGQGENWNEQFF; D: TRBD1; V: TRBV9; size: few; J: TRBJ2-1
DNA: TGTGCCAGCAGCCCCGACGGACTAGCGGGGAGGCGTGAGCAGTTCTTC; CDR3: CASSPDGLAGRREQFF; D: TRBD2; V: TRBV7-3; size: -; J: TRBJ2-1
DNA: TGTGCCTGGAGTATACAGACGAATGAAAAACTGTTTTTT; CDR3: CAWSIQTNEKLFF; D: -; V: TRBV30; size: -; J: TRBJ1-4
DNA: TGTGCCAGCAGCCCTAGCGGGAGAGAAAAGCAGTACTTC; CDR3: CASSPSGREKQYF; D: TRBD2; V: TRBV7-3; size: -; J: TRBJ2-7
DNA: TGTGCCACCAGGACAGGGGTGAGTGGGACTGAAGCTTTCTTT; CDR3: CATRTGVSGTEAFF; D: TRBD1; V: TRBV19; size: -; J: TRBJ1-1
DNA: TGCGCCAGCAGCCAAGCCATAGGACAGGGGGCGAAGGAGTATTTT; CDR3: CASSQAIGQGAKEYF; D: TRBD1; V: TRBV4-1; size: few; J: TRBJ2-3
DNA: TGTGCCAGCAGCCGACTAGCGGGGGGTAATGAGCAGTTCTTC; CDR3: CASSRLAGGNEQFF; D: TRBD2; V: TRBV5-6; size: -; J: TRBJ2-1
DNA: TGTGCCAGCATGGGGGGTAGCGGGTCCTACAATGAGCAGTTCTTC; CDR3: CASMGGSGSYNEQFF; D: TRBD2; V: TRBV6-5; size: few; J: TRBJ2-1
DNA: TGTGCCTGGAGTGGACTAGCGGGAGCAGATACGCAGTATTTT; CDR3: CAWSGLAGADTQYF; D: TRBD2; V: TRBV30; size: -; J: TRBJ2-3
DNA: TGTGCCAGCAGCTTTACGGGGGATCAGCCCCAGCATTTT; CDR3: CASSFTGDQPQHF; D: -; V: TRBV11-2; size: -; J: TRBJ1-5